This T cell receptor beta chain derives from a study of somatic mutations in cytotoxic T cells in rheumatoid arthritis. Trimming pared 3 bases from V and 6 bases from J, leaving 6 bases between. CDR3 size: 12 residues. Germline CDR1 and CDR2: LNHDA and SQIVND (reference sequence). Assay: immunoSEQ multiplex PCR; the TCRdb copy retains only in-frame clones and omits some. This sample carries 10,000 to 15,000 clones, approximately 84% of them seen once, and the ten largest clones take roughly 22%. The chain has TRBV19 and TRBJ1-5; D remains unclear. Sequenced input: CD8+ T cells sorted from blood. The TCR sequence derives from an adult with rheumatoid arthritis. The CDR3 spells CASSIWGQPQHF. The CDR3 bases are TGTGCCAGTAGTATTTGGGGTCAGCCCCAGCATTTT.